Presented here are 4 T cell receptor beta chains from one specimen sequenced in a study of identical twins. TCRdb reanalysed the 5' RACE reads using MiXCR and keeps one entry per CDR3 protein. The sample lists fewer than 650,000 distinct CDR3 sequences; roughly 6.6% were seen once. This sample also belongs to another study, concerning yellow fever vaccine responses in identical twins.

The sequencing sample was made of PBMCs. All receptors derive from a woman aged 18-30 years in good health.

This clonotype showed up many times. V is TRBV12-3 or TRBV12-4 and J is TRBJ2-7, with 8 bases matching TRBD2. The length of the CDR3 is 15 residues. Trimming removed 5 bases from V and 2 bases from J; junction bases left unmatched: 8. DNA of the CDR3: TGTGCCAGCAGTGTTGGCGGGAGGCCGACCTACGAGCAGTACTTC. It encodes CASSVGGRPTYEQYF.

This clonotype was seen more than once but under ten times. The chain is built from TRBV12-3 or TRBV12-4 and TRBJ2-3; 7 bases are a match to TRBD1. Trimming at V came to 4 bases and at J to 7 bases, leaving 5 bases not matched to a gene. The CDR3 extends over 13 amino acids. The CDR3 nucleotides are TGTGCCAGCAGTTCCTCACAGGGGAATACGCAGTATTTT. Translated, it gives CASSSSQGNTQYF.

This clonotype was seen a handful of times. The chain couples TRBV4-1 to TRBJ1-1; D unclear. This CDR3 is 15 amino acids long. The V end lost 3 bases, the J end lost 3 bases, and 14 bases lay between the germline ends. Germline CDR1 MGHRA, CDR2 YSYEKL. The CDR3 DNA reads as TGCGCCAGCAGCCACGGCTCCGCGTCAGACACTGAAGCTTTCTTT. Amino acids: CASSHGSASDTEAFF.

V usage is TRBV5-1 and J usage is TRBJ1-4; TRBD1 matches 8 bases. CDR1 and CDR2 from the germline V gene are SGHRS and YFSETQ. CDR3 length: 15 residues. Trimming took 3 bases from V and 7 from J; bases not matched to a gene: 8. CDR3: CASSSGQAISEKLFF. The CDR3 nucleotides read TGCGCCAGCAGCTCGGGACAGGCCATAAGTGAAAAACTGTTTTTT. The full variable domain, with the rest looked up from reference TRBV5-1 and TRBJ1-4, is KAGVTQTPRYLIKTRGQQVTLSCSPISGHRSVSWYQQTPGQGLQFLFEYFSETQRNKGNFPGRFSGRQFSNSRSEMNVSTLELGDSALYLCASSSGQAISEKLFFGSGTQLSVL.